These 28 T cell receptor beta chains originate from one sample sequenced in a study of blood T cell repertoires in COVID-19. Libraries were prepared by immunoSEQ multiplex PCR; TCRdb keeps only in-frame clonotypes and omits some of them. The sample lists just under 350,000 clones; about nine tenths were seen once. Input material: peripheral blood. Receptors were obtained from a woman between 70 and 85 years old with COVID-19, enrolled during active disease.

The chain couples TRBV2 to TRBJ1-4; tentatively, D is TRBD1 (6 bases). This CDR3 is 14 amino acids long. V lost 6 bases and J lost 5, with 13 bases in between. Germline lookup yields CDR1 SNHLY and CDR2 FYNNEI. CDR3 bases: TGTGCCAGCAGACTACAGGGTCCCAATGAAAAACTGTTTTTT. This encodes CASRLQGPNEKLFF.

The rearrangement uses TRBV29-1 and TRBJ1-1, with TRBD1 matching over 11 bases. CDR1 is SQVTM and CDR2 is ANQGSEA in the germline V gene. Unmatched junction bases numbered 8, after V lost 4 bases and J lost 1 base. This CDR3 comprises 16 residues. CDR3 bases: TGCAGCGTTGTTGGGACAGGGGGACGCTCGAACACTGAAGCTTTCTTT. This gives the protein CSVVGTGGRSNTEAFF.

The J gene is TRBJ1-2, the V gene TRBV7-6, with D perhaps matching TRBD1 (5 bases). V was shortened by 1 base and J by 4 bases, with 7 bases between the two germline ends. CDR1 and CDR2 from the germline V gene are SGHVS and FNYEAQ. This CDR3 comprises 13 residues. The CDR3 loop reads CASSLGQFYGYTF. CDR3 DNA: TGTGCCAGCAGCTTAGGACAGTTCTATGGCTACACCTTC.

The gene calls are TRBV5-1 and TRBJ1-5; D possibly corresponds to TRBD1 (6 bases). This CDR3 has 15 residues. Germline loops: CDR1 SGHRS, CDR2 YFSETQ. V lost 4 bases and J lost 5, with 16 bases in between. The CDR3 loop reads CASSPYTGRDQPQHF. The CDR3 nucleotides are TGCGCCAGCAGCCCTTACACAGGGCGCGATCAGCCCCAGCATTTT.

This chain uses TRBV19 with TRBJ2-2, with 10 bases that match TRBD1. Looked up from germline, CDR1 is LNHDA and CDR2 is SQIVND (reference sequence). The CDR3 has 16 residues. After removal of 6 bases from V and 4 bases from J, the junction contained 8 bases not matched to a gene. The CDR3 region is CASRNTGTGATGELFF. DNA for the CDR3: TGTGCCAGTAGGAATACGGGGACAGGGGCCACCGGGGAGCTGTTTTTT.

The CDR3 DNA is TGTGCCAGCAGCCCCTGGCAGGCTACCAATCAGCCCCAGCATTTT. Translated, it gives CASSPWQATNQPQHF. This sequence joins TRBV6-2 or TRBV6-3 and TRBJ1-5; D not resolved. Trimming shortened V by 6 bases and J by 3 bases, and 15 bases separated the two germline ends. Germline V gene lookup returns CDR1 MNHEY and CDR2 SVGEGT. The length of the CDR3 is 15 residues.

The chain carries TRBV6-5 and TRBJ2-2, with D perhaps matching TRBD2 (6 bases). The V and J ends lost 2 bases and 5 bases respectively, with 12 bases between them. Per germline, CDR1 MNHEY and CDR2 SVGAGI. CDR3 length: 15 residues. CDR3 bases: TGTGCCAGCAGTTACGAGCCCAGCGGGACCGGGGAGCTGTTTTTT. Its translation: CASSYEPSGTGELFF.

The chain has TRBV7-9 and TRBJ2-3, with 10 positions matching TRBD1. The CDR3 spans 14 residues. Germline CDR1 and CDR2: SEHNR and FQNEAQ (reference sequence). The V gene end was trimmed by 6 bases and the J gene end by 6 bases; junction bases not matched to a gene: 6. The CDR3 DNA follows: TGTGCCAGCAGTCCCGGGACAGGGGAGGATACGCAGTATTTT. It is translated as CASSPGTGEDTQYF.

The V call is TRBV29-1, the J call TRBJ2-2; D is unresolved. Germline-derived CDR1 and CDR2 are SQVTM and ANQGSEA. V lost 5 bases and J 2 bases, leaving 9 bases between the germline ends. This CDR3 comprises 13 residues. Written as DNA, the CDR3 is TGCAGCGTTCGCGCAGGCAACACCGGGGAGCTGTTTTTT. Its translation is CSVRAGNTGELFF.

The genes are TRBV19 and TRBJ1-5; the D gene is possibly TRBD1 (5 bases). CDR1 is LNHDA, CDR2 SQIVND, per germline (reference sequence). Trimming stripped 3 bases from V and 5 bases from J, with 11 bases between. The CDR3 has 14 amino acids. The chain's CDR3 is CASSMSGNYQPQHF. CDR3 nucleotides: TGTGCCAGTAGTATGTCAGGGAATTATCAGCCCCAGCATTTT.

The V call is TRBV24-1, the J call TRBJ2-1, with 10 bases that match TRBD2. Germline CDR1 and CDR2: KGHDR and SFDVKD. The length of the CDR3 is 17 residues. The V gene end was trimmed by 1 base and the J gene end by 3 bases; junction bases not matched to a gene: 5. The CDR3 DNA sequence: TGTGCCACCAGTGATTTCCCGAGCGGGGGGGTCTACAATGAGCAGTTCTTC. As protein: CATSDFPSGGVYNEQFF.

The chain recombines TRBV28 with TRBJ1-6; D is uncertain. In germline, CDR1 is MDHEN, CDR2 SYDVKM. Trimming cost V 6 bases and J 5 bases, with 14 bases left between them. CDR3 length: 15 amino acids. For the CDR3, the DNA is TGTGCCAGCAGCCTACGGGTTAACCATAATTCACCCCTCCACTTT. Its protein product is CASSLRVNHNSPLHF. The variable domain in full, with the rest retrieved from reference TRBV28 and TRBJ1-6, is DVKVTQSSRYLVKRTGEKVFLECVQDMDHENMFWYRQDPGLGLRLIYFSYDVKMKEKGDIPEGYSVSREKKERFSLILESASTNQTSMYLCASSLRVNHNSPLHFGNGTRLTVT.

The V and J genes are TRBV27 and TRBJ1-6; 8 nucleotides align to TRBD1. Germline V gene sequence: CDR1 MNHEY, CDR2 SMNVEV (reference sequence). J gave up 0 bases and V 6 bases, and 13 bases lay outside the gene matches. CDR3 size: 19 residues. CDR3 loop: CASRLFGTGSSSYNSPLHF. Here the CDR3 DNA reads TGTGCCAGCAGGCTCTTTGGGACAGGTTCTAGCTCCTATAATTCACCCCTCCACTTT.

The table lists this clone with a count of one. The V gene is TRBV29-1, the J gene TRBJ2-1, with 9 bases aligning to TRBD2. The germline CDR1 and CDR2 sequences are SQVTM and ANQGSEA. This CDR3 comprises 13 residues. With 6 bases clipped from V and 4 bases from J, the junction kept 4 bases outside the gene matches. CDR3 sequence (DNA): TGCAGCGTCGAGCGGGGGGCGTACAATGAGCAGTTCTTC. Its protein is CSVERGAYNEQFF.

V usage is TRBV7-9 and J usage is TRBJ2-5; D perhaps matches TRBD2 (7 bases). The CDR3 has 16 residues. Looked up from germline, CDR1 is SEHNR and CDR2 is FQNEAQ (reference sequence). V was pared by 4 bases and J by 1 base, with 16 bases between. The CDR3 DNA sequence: TGTGCCAGCAGCTCCCCGAGGGAGGGGGGCCAAGAGACCCAGTACTTC. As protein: CASSSPREGGQETQYF.

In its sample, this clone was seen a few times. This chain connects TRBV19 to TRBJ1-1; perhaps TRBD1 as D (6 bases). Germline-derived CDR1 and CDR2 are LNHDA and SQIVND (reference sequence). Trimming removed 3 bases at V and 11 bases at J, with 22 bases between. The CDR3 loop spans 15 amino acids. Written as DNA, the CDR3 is TGTGCCAGTAGTATCCGACAGGCAACTAATCTCAGGGCTTTCTTT. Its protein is CASSIRQATNLRAFF.

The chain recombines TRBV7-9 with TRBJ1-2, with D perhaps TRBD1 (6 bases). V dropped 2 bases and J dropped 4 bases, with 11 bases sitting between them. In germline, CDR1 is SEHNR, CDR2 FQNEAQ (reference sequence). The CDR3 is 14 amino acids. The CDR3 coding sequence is TGTGCCAGCAGCTTACCGACAGGAGGCTATGGCTACACCTTC. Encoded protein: CASSLPTGGYGYTF.

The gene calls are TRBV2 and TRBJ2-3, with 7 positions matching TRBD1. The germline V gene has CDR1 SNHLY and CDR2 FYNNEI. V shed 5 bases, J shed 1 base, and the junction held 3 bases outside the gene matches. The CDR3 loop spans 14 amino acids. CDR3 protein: CASSLTGGTDTQYF. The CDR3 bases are TGTGCCAGCAGTTTAACAGGGGGCACAGATACGCAGTATTTT. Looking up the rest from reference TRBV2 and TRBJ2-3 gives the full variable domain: EPEVTQTPSHQVTQMGQEVILRCVPISNHLYFYWYRQILGQKVEFLVSFYNNEISEKSEIFDDQFSVERPDGSNFTLKIRSTKLEDSAMYFCASSLTGGTDTQYFGPGTRLTVL.

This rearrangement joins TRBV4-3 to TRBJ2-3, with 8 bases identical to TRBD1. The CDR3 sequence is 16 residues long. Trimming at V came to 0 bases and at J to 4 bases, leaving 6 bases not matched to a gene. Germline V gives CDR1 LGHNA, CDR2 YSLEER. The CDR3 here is CASSQDSLTGADTQYF. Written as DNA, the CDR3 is TGCGCCAGCAGCCAAGACAGCCTGACAGGGGCAGATACGCAGTATTTT.

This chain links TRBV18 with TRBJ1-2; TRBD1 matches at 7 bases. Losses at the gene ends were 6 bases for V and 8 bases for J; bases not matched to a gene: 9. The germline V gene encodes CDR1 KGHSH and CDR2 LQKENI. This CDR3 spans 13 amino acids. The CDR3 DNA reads TGTGCCAGCTCGCTCAATGACAGGGACGGCTACACCTTC. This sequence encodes CASSLNDRDGYTF.

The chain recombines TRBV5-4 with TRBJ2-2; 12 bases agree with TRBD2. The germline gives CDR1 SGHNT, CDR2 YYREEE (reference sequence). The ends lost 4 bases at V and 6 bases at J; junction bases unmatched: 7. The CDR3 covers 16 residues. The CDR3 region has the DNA TGTGCCAGCAGCGTGGTGCTAGCGGGGGGGCCCGGGGAGCTGTTTTTT. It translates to CASSVVLAGGPGELFF. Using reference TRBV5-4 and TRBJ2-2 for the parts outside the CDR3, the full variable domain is ETGVTQSPTHLIKTRGQQVTLRCSSQSGHNTVSWYQQALGQGPQFIFQYYREEENGRGNFPPRFSGLQFPNYSSELNVNALELDDSALYLCASSVVLAGGPGELFFGEGSRLTVL.

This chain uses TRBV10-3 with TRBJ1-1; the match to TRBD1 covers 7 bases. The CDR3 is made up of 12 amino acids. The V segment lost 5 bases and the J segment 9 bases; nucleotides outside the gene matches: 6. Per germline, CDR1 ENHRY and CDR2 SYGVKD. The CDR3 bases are TGTGCCATCAGTCACCCGGGACAGCAAGCTTTCTTT. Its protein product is CAISHPGQQAFF.

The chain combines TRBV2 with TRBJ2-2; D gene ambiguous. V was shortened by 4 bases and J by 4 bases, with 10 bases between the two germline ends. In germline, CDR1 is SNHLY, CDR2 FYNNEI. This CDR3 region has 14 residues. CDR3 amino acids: CASSAVVTTGELFF. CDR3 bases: TGTGCCAGCAGTGCTGTAGTAACCACCGGGGAGCTGTTTTTT. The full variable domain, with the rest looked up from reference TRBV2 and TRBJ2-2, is EPEVTQTPSHQVTQMGQEVILRCVPISNHLYFYWYRQILGQKVEFLVSFYNNEISEKSEIFDDQFSVERPDGSNFTLKIRSTKLEDSAMYFCASSAVVTTGELFFGEGSRLTVL.

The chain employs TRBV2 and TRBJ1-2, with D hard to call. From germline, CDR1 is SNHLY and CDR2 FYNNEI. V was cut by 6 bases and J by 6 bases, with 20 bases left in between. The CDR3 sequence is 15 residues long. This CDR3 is CASSWAPPTLNGYTF. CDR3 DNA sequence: TGTGCCAGCAGCTGGGCTCCGCCTACCCTCAATGGCTACACCTTC.

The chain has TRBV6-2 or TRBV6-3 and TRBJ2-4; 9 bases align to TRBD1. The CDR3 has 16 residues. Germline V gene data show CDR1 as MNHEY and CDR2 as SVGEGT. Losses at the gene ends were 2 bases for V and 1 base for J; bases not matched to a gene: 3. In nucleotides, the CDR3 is TGTGCCAGCAGTTACGTAGGACAGGGGGCCAAAAACATTCAGTACTTC. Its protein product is CASSYVGQGAKNIQYF.

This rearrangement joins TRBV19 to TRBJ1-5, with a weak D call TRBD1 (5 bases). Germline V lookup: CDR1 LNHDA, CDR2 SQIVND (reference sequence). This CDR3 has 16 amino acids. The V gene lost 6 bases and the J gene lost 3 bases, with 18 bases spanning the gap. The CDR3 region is CASSQGVGTSNQPQHF. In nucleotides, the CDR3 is TGTGCCAGTAGCCAAGGGGTTGGGACTTCCAATCAGCCCCAGCATTTT.

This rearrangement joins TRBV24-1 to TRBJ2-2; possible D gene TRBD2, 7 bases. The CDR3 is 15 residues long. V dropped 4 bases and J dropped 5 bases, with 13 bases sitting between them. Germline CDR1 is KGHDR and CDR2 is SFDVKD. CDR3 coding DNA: TGTGCCACCAGTGAGTCCCGGGGGGCTACCGGGGAGCTGTTTTTT. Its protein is CATSESRGATGELFF.

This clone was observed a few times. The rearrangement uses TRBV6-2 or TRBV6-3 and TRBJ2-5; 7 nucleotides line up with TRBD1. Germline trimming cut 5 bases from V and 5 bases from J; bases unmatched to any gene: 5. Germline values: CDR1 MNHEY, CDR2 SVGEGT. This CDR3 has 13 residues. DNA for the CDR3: TGTGCCAGCAGTCAGACAGGGCGGGAGACCCAGTACTTC. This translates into CASSQTGRETQYF.